These 21 T cell receptor beta chains share one sample of origin, sequenced in a study of blood T cells in healthy people across ages. Together with a sample-barcoded 5' primer, a J-beta primer mix was included in a second PCR lasting about 7 to 12 cycles. TCRdb ran MiXCR on the 5' RACE reads and lists one entry per CDR3 protein. The sample includes 750,000 to 1,000,000 distinct CDR3 sequences, almost 30% seen only once; the top ten take 10%. The sample was also reused in another study, on T cells of mothers and their children.

The sequenced material came from blood. Every receptor here comes from a woman in her thirties or forties in good health.

There are a few counts of this clonotype. This chain uses TRBV7-8 with TRBJ1-2; 9 bases are shared with TRBD1. Germline values: CDR1 SGHVS, CDR2 FQNEAQ. The junction had 13 bases not matched to a gene; V was cut back by 5 bases and J by 6 bases. This CDR3 region has 16 residues. The CDR3 here is CASSIRPGTGLNGYTF. The CDR3 DNA is TGTGCCAGCAGCATACGTCCCGGGACAGGGCTCAATGGCTACACCTTC.

Worth noting for this clonotype: At one of its ends the junction is not consistent with the germline gene, which may arise from a read error. The J gene is TRBJ2-7, the V gene TRBV7-3; perhaps TRBD1 as D (6 bases). Germline-derived CDR1 and CDR2 are SGHTA and FQGTGA. CDR3 length equals 13 residues. CDR3 sequence: CASSLDGGYERYF. The CDR3 DNA sequence: TGTGCCAGCAGCTTAGATGGGGGCTACGAGCGGTACTTC.

Comment on this clonotype: Being one base from a much bigger clone, this may be a read error. The chain has TRBV6-5 and TRBJ2-1; unclear D gene. The CDR3 spans 12 residues. Germline V gene sequence: CDR1 MNHEY, CDR2 SVGAGI. V was trimmed by 4 bases and J by 10 bases, leaving 11 bases between them. The DNA of the CDR3 is TGTGCCAGCAGTTCAATTTCCTACGAGCAGTTCTTC. Protein: CASSSISYEQFF.

The chain is built from TRBV12-3 or TRBV12-4 and TRBJ2-5, with D perhaps given as TRBD1 or TRBD2 (6 bases each). The length of the CDR3 is 14 residues. Trimming left V 3 bases short and J 3 bases short, with 11 bases between. Here the CDR3 reads CASSFGGPKETQYF. The DNA for the CDR3 is TGTGCCAGCAGTTTTGGGGGGCCCAAAGAGACCCAGTACTTC.

The sample holds many counts of this clonotype. CDR3 sequence (DNA): TGCGCCAGCAGCTTGGCCCTACAGGGGTTCAATGAGCAGTTCTTC. Encoded protein: CASSLALQGFNEQFF. This chain joins TRBV5-1 and TRBJ2-1, with 7 bases matching TRBD1. CDR1 and CDR2 from the germline V gene are SGHRS and YFSETQ. The CDR3 covers 15 residues. The ends lost 0 bases at V and 6 bases at J; junction bases unmatched: 6.

This sequence joins TRBV2 and TRBJ2-6, with a tentative D call TRBD1 (6 bases). CDR1 is SNHLY, CDR2 FYNNEI, per germline. V lost 2 bases and J lost 11, with 19 bases in between. The CDR3 extends over 16 amino acids. CDR3 region: CASSEFGQIASDVLTF. DNA of the CDR3: TGTGCCAGCAGTGAATTTGGACAGATCGCCTCCGACGTCCTGACTTTC.

The V gene is TRBV18, the J gene TRBJ2-4, with 12 bases identical to TRBD2. The CDR3 extends over 15 amino acids. The germline CDR1 and CDR2 sequences are KGHSH and LQKENI. With 6 bases clipped from V and 13 bases from J, the junction kept 13 bases outside the gene matches. In DNA, the CDR3 is TGTGCCAGCTCTCAAGGACTAGCGGGGTTGGGTGAGCAGTACTTC. Protein product: CASSQGLAGLGEQYF.

CDR3 bases: TGTGCCAGCAGCTCAACACGGACAGGGGACTCTGGAAACACCATATATTTT. Its protein is CASSSTRTGDSGNTIYF. This rearrangement joins TRBV9 to TRBJ1-3, with 9 bases lining up with TRBD1. The CDR3 spans 17 residues. V lost 4 bases and J lost 0; bases outside the gene matches: 8. Germline CDR1 SGDLS, CDR2 YYNGEE.

This clonotype was counted a few times. V and J are TRBV7-3 and TRBJ1-2, with D perhaps TRBD1 (5 bases). Per germline, CDR1 SGHTA and CDR2 FQGTGA. Trimming removed 1 base from V and 7 bases from J, with 19 bases in between. The CDR3 runs to 16 residues. The CDR3 DNA follows: TGTGCCAGCAGCTTAATCGGCCAGACAGAGGGTTTTGGCTACACCTTC. It specifies CASSLIGQTEGFGYTF.

The table lists this clonotype with many counts. The chain is built from TRBV7-9 and TRBJ2-1; tentatively, D is TRBD1 (5 bases). Between the trimmed V and J ends, which lost 6 bases and 7 bases, there was a span of 16 bases. Germline V gene lookup returns CDR1 SEHNR and CDR2 FQNEAQ (reference sequence). The CDR3 has 14 amino acids. The CDR3 DNA reads TGTGCCAGCAGGGATGGGGCTCGCGGAAATGAGCAGTTCTTC. Its translation is CASRDGARGNEQFF.

The chain carries TRBV4-3 and TRBJ1-2, with D hard to call. In germline, CDR1 is LGHNA, CDR2 YSLEER. The length of the CDR3 is 16 residues. V was cut by 4 bases and J by 0 bases, with 15 bases left in between. This chain's CDR3 is CASSRDQGRANYGYTF. CDR3 bases: TGCGCCAGCAGCCGAGATCAAGGCAGAGCTAACTATGGCTACACCTTC.

This clonotype was picked up a small number of times. The J gene is TRBJ1-6, the V gene TRBV27, with TRBD1 as a possible D gene (6 bases). Germline CDR1 MNHEY, CDR2 SMNVEV (reference sequence). Deletions cut 2 bases from V and 6 bases from J, with 20 bases between. The CDR3 loop spans 18 amino acids. The CDR3 spells CASSLTGGGRLRNSPLHF. CDR3 nucleotides: TGTGCCAGCAGTTTAACCGGAGGGGGGAGGCTCCGTAATTCACCCCTCCACTTT.

The chain couples TRBV28 to TRBJ2-6; unclear D gene. This CDR3 has 17 amino acids. Germline CDR1 is MDHEN and CDR2 is SYDVKM. V lost 4 bases and J 8 bases, leaving 21 bases between the germline ends. The CDR3 sequence: CASSSTAGPSVSNVLTF. CDR3 in DNA: TGTGCCAGCAGTTCCACGGCCGGGCCTTCGGTGTCCAACGTCCTGACTTTC.

The CDR3 region has the DNA TGTGCCAGCAGGCCGGGACAGTCGTTTGGTGGCTACACCTTC. Translation gives CASRPGQSFGGYTF. V is TRBV27 and J is TRBJ1-2; 7 bases align to TRBD1. Losses at the gene ends were 6 bases for V and 7 bases for J; bases not matched to a gene: 11. CDR1 and CDR2 (germline): MNHEY, SMNVEV (reference sequence). The CDR3 runs 14 residues.

This clonotype was detected many times. This chain joins TRBV7-9 and TRBJ2-7, with D possibly being TRBD1 (6 bases). The CDR3 has 15 amino acids. V was clipped by 8 bases and J by 3 bases, with 20 bases between them. Per germline, CDR1 SEHNR and CDR2 FQNEAQ (reference sequence). CDR3 amino acids: CASRQVGSTDYEQYF. DNA for the CDR3: TGTGCCAGCCGACAGGTTGGATCAACCGACTACGAGCAGTACTTC.

This clonotype was observed a few times. V usage is TRBV7-3 and J usage is TRBJ2-1; no clear D. The CDR3 covers 13 residues. CDR1 SGHTA and CDR2 FQGTGA come from the germline V gene. Between the trimmed V and J ends, which lost 1 base and 8 bases, there was a span of 9 bases. The CDR3 DNA is TGTGCCAGCAGCTTAAGGATAAGGGATGAGCAGTTCTTC. Its translation is CASSLRIRDEQFF.

V is TRBV7-2 and J is TRBJ2-7, with TRBD2 matching 7 bases. Germline-derived CDR1 and CDR2 are SGHTA and FQGNSA. This CDR3 has 18 amino acids. V dropped 3 bases and J dropped 0; count of bases not matched to a gene: 14. CDR3 DNA sequence: TGTGCCAGCAGCTTTCATCTGGCGGGGGTCCTCGTCTCCTACGAGCAGTACTTC. It translates to CASSFHLAGVLVSYEQYF.

The sample holds a few counts of this clonotype. The chain carries TRBV20-1 and TRBJ1-1; possible D gene TRBD1, 5 bases. Germline CDR1 reads DFQATT; CDR2 reads SNEGSKA (reference sequence). This CDR3 spans 13 amino acids. The V end lost 4 bases, the J end lost 4 bases, and 13 bases lay between the germline ends. This chain's CDR3 is CSAIGGSVTEAFF. CDR3 coding DNA: TGCAGTGCTATCGGGGGTTCGGTCACTGAAGCTTTCTTT.

The J gene is TRBJ1-2, the V gene TRBV6-2 or TRBV6-3; TRBD1 aligns across 8 bases. This CDR3 spans 16 amino acids. Germline-derived CDR1 and CDR2 are MNHEY and SVGEGT. Germline trimming cut 0 bases from V and 5 bases from J; bases unmatched to any gene: 8. This CDR3 reads CASSYSSQGAWYGYTF. The CDR3 DNA reads as TGTGCCAGCAGTTACTCGAGCCAGGGGGCTTGGTATGGCTACACCTTC.

This clonotype was counted only a few times. The CDR3 loop reads CASSFGGTGGEQYF. As DNA, the CDR3 is TGTGCCAGCAGTTTCGGGGGGACAGGGGGCGAGCAGTACTTC. The chain employs TRBV28 and TRBJ2-7; 11 bases line up with TRBD1. The ends lost 3 bases at V and 6 bases at J; junction bases unmatched: 4. Germline lookup yields CDR1 MDHEN and CDR2 SYDVKM. CDR3 length: 14 amino acids. Full variable domain (missing parts from reference TRBV28 and TRBJ2-7): DVKVTQSSRYLVKRTGEKVFLECVQDMDHENMFWYRQDPGLGLRLIYFSYDVKMKEKGDIPEGYSVSREKKERFSLILESASTNQTSMYLCASSFGGTGGEQYFGPGTRLTVT.

In the case of this clonotype: At one end, the junction sequence differs from germline, possibly due to a read error. The chain is built from TRBV24-1 and TRBJ2-1; 15 bases are shared with TRBD2. Germline-derived CDR1 and CDR2 are KGHDR and SFDVKD. The CDR3 consists of 16 residues. CDR3 coding DNA: TGTGCCGCCAGTTCTTGGACTAGCGGGGGGGCGAATGAGCAGTTCTTC. It codes for CAASSWTSGGANEQFF.